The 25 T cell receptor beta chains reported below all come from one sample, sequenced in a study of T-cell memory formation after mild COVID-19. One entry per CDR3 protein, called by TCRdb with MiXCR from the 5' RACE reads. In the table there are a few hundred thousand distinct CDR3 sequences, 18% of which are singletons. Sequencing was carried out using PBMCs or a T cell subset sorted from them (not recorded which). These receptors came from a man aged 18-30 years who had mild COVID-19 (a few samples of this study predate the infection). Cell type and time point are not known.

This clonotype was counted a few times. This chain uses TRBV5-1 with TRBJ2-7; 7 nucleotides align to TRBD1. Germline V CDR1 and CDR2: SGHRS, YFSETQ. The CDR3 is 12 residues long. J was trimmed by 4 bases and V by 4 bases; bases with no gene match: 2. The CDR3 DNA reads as TGCGCCAGCAGCCCGACAGGGTACGAGCAGTACGTC. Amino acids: CASSPTGYEQYV.

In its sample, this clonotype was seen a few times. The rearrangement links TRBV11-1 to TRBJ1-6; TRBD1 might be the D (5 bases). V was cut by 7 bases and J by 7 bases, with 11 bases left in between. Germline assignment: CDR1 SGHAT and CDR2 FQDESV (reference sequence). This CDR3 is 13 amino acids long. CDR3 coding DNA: TGTGCCAGCAATGGGGGACGGAATTCACCCCTCCACTTT. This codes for CASNGGRNSPLHF.

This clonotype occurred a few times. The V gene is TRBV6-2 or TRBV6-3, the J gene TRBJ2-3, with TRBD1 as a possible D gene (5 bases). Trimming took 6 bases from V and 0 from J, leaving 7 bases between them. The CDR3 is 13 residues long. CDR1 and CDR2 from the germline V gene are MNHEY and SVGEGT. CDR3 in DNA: TGTGCCAGCAGAAGACAGAGCACAGATACGCAGTATTTT. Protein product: CASRRQSTDTQYF.

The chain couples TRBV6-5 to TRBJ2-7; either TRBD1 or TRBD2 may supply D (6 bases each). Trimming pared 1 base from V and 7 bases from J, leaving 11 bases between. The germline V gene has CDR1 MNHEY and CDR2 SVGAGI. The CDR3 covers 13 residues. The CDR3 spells CASSYLTGREQYF. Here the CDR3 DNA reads TGTGCCAGCAGTTACTTAACAGGGAGGGAGCAGTACTTC.

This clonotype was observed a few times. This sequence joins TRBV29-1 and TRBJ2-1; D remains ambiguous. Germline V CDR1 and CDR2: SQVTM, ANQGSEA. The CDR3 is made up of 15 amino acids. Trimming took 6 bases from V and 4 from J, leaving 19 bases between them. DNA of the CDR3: TGCAGCGTAGCTTCAGGACCCAATATTTACAATGAGCAGTTCTTC. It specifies CSVASGPNIYNEQFF.

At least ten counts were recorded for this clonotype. CDR3 sequence: CASSRPGTGKEAFF. The CDR3 DNA sequence: TGTGCCAGCAGTCGACCCGGGACAGGAAAAGAAGCTTTCTTT. The chain recombines TRBV7-2 with TRBJ1-1, with 8 bases that match TRBD1. CDR3 length equals 14 residues. Trimming removed 6 bases from V and 8 bases from J; junction bases left unmatched: 11. CDR1 is SGHTA, CDR2 FQGNSA, per germline. Looking up the rest from reference TRBV7-2 and TRBJ1-1 gives the full variable domain: GAGVSQSPSNKVTEKGKDVELRCDPISGHTALYWYRQSLGQGLEFLIYFQGNSAPDKSGLPSDRFSAERTGGSVSTLTIQRTQQEDSAVYLCASSRPGTGKEAFFGQGTRLTVV.

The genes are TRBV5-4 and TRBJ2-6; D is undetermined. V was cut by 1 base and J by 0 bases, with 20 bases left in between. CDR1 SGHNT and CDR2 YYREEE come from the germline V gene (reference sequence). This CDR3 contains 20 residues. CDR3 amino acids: CASSLSRWQVQSSGANVLTF. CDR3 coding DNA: TGTGCCAGCAGCTTGTCTAGGTGGCAGGTTCAGAGCTCTGGGGCCAACGTCCTGACTTTC. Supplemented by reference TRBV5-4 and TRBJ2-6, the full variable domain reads ETGVTQSPTHLIKTRGQQVTLRCSSQSGHNTVSWYQQALGQGPQFIFQYYREEENGRGNFPPRFSGLQFPNYSSELNVNALELDDSALYLCASSLSRWQVQSSGANVLTFGAGSRLTVL.

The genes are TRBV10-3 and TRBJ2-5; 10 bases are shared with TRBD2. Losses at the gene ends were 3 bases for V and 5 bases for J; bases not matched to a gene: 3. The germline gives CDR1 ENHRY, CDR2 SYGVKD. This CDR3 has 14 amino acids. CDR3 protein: CAISDGTSVETQYF. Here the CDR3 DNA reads TGTGCCATCAGTGACGGGACTAGCGTGGAGACCCAGTACTTC.

This CDR3 is CASSVYPSGGTDTQYF. Here the CDR3 DNA reads TGTGCCAGCAGCGTATATCCTAGCGGGGGCACAGATACGCAGTATTTT. The chain employs TRBV9 and TRBJ2-3, with TRBD2 identical over 9 bases. J gave up 1 base and V 1 base, and 4 bases lay outside the gene matches. The germline CDR1 and CDR2 sequences are SGDLS and YYNGEE. This CDR3 spans 16 amino acids.

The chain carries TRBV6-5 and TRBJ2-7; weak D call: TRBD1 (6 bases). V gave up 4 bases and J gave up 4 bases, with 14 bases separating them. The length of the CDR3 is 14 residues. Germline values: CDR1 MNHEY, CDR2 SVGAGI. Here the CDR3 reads CASSFNRVGYEQYF. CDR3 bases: TGTGCCAGCAGTTTCAACAGGGTTGGGTACGAGCAGTACTTC.

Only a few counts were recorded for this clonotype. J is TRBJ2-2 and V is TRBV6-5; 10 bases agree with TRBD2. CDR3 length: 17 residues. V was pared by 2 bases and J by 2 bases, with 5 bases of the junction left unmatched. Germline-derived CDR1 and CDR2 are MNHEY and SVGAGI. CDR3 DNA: TGTGCCAGCAGTTACCCTGGACTAGCGGAAAACACCGGGGAGCTGTTTTTT. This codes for CASSYPGLAENTGELFF.

CDR3 region: CASSFPGSSTDTQYF. DNA of the CDR3: TGTGCCAGCAGTTTTCCCGGGAGCAGCACAGATACGCAGTATTTT. The chain is built from TRBV5-5 and TRBJ2-3, with D possibly being TRBD2 (6 bases). The CDR3 is 15 residues long. V lost 5 bases and J lost 0, with 13 bases in between. CDR1 SGHKS and CDR2 YYEKEE come from the germline V gene (reference sequence).

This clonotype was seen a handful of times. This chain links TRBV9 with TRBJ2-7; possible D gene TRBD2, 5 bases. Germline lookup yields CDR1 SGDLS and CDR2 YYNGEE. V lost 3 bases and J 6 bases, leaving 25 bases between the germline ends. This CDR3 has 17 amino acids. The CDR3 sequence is CASSGPNTPREEVEQYF. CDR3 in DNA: TGTGCCAGCAGCGGACCCAACACCCCGCGTGAGGAGGTCGAGCAGTACTTC.

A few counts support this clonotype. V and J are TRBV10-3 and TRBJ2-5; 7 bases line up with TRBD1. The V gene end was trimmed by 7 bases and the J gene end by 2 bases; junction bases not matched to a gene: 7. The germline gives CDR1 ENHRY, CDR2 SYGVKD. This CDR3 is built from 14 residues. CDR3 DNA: TGTGCCATCAAAGGGACAGACCTTCAAGAGACCCAGTACTTC. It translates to CAIKGTDLQETQYF.

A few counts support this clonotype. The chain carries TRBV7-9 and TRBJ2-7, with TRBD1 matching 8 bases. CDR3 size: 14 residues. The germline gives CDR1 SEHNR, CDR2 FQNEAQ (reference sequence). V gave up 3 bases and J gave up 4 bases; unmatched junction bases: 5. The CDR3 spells CASSFRTGLYEQYF. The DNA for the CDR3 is TGTGCCAGCAGCTTTAGGACAGGGTTGTACGAGCAGTACTTC.

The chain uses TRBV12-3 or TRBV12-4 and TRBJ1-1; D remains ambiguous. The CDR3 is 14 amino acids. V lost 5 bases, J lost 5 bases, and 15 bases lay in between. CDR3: CASSLTEAGTEAFF. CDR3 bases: TGTGCCAGCAGTCTCACCGAGGCCGGTACTGAAGCTTTCTTT.

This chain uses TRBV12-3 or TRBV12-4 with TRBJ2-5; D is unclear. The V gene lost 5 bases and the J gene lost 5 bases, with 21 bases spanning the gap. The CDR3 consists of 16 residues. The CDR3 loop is CASSPPRSFLGETQYF. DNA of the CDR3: TGTGCCAGCAGTCCTCCACGGTCATTCCTCGGGGAGACCCAGTACTTC.

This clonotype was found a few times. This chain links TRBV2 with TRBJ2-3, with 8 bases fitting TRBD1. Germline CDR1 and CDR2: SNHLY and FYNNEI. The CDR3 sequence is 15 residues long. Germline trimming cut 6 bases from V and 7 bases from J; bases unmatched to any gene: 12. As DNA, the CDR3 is TGTGCCAGCAGGGACCCAGGGGGCGAGACGAATACGCAGTATTTT. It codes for CASRDPGGETNTQYF.

This chain's CDR3 is CASSSTGYTTNEKLFF. CDR3 DNA: TGCGCCAGCAGCTCAACAGGGTACACAACTAATGAAAAACTGTTTTTT. The rearrangement uses TRBV5-1 and TRBJ1-4, with a tentative D call TRBD1 (6 bases). The V gene lost 3 bases and the J gene lost 0 bases, with 12 bases spanning the gap. From germline, CDR1 is SGHRS and CDR2 YFSETQ. The CDR3 is made up of 16 amino acids.

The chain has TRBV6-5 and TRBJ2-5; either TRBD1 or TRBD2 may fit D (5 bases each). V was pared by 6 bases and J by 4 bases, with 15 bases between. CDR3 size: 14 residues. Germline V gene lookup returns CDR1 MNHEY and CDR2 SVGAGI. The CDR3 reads CASSPGYGGETQYF. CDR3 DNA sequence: TGTGCCAGCAGCCCCGGGTATGGGGGAGAGACCCAGTACTTC.

CDR3 in DNA: TGTGCCAGCAGCTATGGGCGGGGCTTGGTGGATGGCTACACCTTC. This encodes CASSYGRGLVDGYTF. V and J are TRBV7-2 and TRBJ1-2, with D possibly TRBD1 on 5 matching bases. V dropped 4 bases and J dropped 6 bases, with 18 bases sitting between them. This CDR3 spans 15 amino acids. Germline V gene data show CDR1 as SGHTA and CDR2 as FQGNSA.

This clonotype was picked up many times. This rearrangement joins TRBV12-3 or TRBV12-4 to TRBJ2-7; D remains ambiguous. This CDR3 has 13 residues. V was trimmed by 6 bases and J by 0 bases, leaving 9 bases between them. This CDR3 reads CASSPRSSYEQYF. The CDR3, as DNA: TGTGCCAGCAGCCCCAGGAGCTCCTACGAGCAGTACTTC.

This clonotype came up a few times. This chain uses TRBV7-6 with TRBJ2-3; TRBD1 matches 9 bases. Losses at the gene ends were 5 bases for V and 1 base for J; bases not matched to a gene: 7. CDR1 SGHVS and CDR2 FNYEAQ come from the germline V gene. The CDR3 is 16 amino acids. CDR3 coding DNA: TGTGCCAGCAGCCCAAGACAGGGGGAAGGCACAGATACGCAGTATTTT. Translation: CASSPRQGEGTDTQYF.

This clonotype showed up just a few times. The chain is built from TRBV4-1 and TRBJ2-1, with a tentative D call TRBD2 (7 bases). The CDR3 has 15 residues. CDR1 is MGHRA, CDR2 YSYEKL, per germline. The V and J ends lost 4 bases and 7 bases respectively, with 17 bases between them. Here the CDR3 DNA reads TGCGCCAGCAGCCCTGGGGGGGGCGTTAGGAATGAGCAGTTCTTC. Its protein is CASSPGGGVRNEQFF.

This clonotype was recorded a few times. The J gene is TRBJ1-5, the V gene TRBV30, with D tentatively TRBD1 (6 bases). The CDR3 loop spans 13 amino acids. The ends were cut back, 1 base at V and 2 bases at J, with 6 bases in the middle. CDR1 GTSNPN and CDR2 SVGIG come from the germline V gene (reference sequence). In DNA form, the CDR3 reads TGTGCCTGGAGTGGACAGGGCAATCAGCCCCAGCATTTT. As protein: CAWSGQGNQPQHF.